The 2 T cell receptor beta chains reported below all come from one sample, sequenced in a study of chemoradiotherapy in HPV16-positive cancers. Sequencing used immunoSEQ multiplex PCR; TCRdb keeps in-frame clones, though not all of them. The sample holds fewer than 9,500 clones, approximately 76% seen once. The sample was acquired from a patient who underwent chemoradiotherapy. Receptors were obtained from a human donor with HPV-associated anogenital cancer.

The gene calls are TRBV28 and TRBJ2-7, with TRBD1 as a possible D gene (6 bases). Germline CDR1 is MDHEN and CDR2 is SYDVKM. Trimming pared 6 bases from V and 0 bases from J, leaving 12 bases between. The CDR3 contains 14 residues. The CDR3 protein is CASSSQGSSYEQYF. In DNA, the CDR3 is TGTGCCAGCAGCTCCCAGGGGAGCTCCTACGAGCAGTACTTC.

The chain joins TRBV9 to TRBJ2-1; 7 bases are shared with TRBD2. The ends lost 3 bases at V and 2 bases at J; junction bases unmatched: 5. The V gene's germline CDR1 is SGDLS and CDR2 YYNGEE. CDR3 length: 15 amino acids. CDR3 sequence: CASSEAGVTYNEQFF. CDR3 bases: TGTGCCAGCAGCGAGGCGGGGGTTACCTACAATGAGCAGTTCTTC.